This TCR beta chain originates from a study of shared T cell receptors in the human thymus. Here immunoSEQ multiplex PCR was the method, and the copy in TCRdb shows in-frame clones only, minus some. This sample has 700,000 to 750,000 clones, with 80% to 90% found just once. CDR3 length: 14 residues. V dropped 4 bases and J dropped 1 base, with 5 bases sitting between them. Looked up from germline, CDR1 is MRHNA and CDR2 is SNTAGT. This clone showed up just a few times. The same sample was also used in a study of human thymus T cells. In that study: Related research described thymic repertoires that were highly overlapping among unrelated individuals.

Specimen: thymocytes. This clonotype was obtained from a girl less than two years old with a congenital heart defect. The J gene is TRBJ2-6, the V gene TRBV6-4, with no clear D. CDR3 DNA: TGTGCCAGCAGTGCGGAGTCTGGGGCCAACGTCCTGACTTTC. As protein: CASSAESGANVLTF.